The T cell receptor (beta chain) under discussion was sequenced for a study of cytomegalovirus exposure and HLA in healthy donors listed by TCRdb under 2017. Context from the whole study: According to an earlier analysis of several hundred of the donors, some 170 million T cells yielded 90 million to 130 million unique TCR beta sequences and 276 Gb of sequence data. An earlier analysis of several hundred of the donors used high-throughput TCR beta sequencing to judge whether each TCR beta V gene segment behaved as functional or pseudogenic. About 5 DR-DQ haplotypes were handled as single units for association and clustering, since linkage in the cohort was strong. Rather than drawing on any new phenotypic data, the later analysis identified candidate immune exposures from TCR beta sequences and the way those sequences occurred across donors. Every discovery cohort repertoire had been produced on one sequencing platform. Across about 370 genotyped donors of the cohort, an average of approximately 220,000 unique TCR beta nucleotide sequences per donor were sequenced, and approximately 17% of those sequences were non-productive. A later genetic analysis used genome-wide SNP genotypes for 398 of the 666 donors, treating that subset as a discovery cohort. The number of donors typed differed by locus, with about 629-630 for A, B, C, DRB1 and DQB1, more than 500 for DQA1, under 610 for DPA1, and 400 to 490 for DPB1. The study used immunosequencing to profile the T cell repertoires of several hundred subjects and linked those repertoires to cytomegalovirus serostatus. HLA typing included class I and class II loci at four-digit resolution. The aim of the study was to test whether cataloging public T cell receptors could identify signatures of past pathogen exposure. An early release covering over 500 HLA-typed donors comprised about 300 gigabases of sequencing data and around 86 million unique TCR sequences. A separate validation cohort of roughly 110 different subjects was used in addition to the approximately 700-subject first cohort. A later analysis re-analyzed previously published TCR beta repertoires from 660 or so donors and added high-resolution HLA genotyping to study TCR occurrence patterns. The study combined high-throughput TCR immunosequencing, statistical association of individual TCRs with disease status, and machine learning to predict cytomegalovirus infection status. Donor age, sex, ethnicity and CMV serostatus were compiled alongside the repertoire data. Of the approximately 400 genotyped donors, roughly 80% were placed in the genetic ancestry cluster associated with self-reported Caucasian donors. General conclusions and limits of the study: Fewer than 20 rarely observed V segments, including chromosome 9 orphons, were excluded from the earlier analysis of some 590 of the donors because counts were too low. The cohort was sequenced for TCR beta chains only, and without alpha or paired-chain data the features that could be detected were limited. In a later analysis, TCR association rates were found to vary across HLA loci, with the most associated TCRs seen for DRB1 alleles and the fewest for HLA-C alleles. In a later analysis, HLA-associated TCR beta chains showed more clonal expansion and lower generation probabilities than non-associated chains that were equally common. At a false discovery rate of 0.05, a later analysis linked roughly 17,000 TCR beta sequences to specific HLA alleles. In an earlier analysis of 587 of the donors, most TCR beta V segments appeared in productive rearrangements about 87% or about 30% of the time, broadly matching IMGT annotations. The classifier was reported to diagnose cytomegalovirus status with high specificity and sensitivity in both the original and validation cohorts. A few of the identified cytomegalovirus-associated TCR beta chains were confirmed in vitro to be specific for cytomegalovirus antigens. The study gave a list of 150 to 200 TCR beta chains associated with cytomegalovirus. Immune exposure information for the cohort was limited to CMV serostatus. Most TCR sequences were seen in very few donors, while some public TCRs were found in many individuals. When HLA alleles, especially DR and DQ, strongly co-occurred, attributing TCR associations to individual alleles was difficult. According to a later analysis, parvovirus B19, influenza, CMV and Epstein-Barr virus appeared linked to several top co-occurrence clusters. Some IMGT-functional V segments, including TRBV6-2 and TRBV6-3, could not be distinguished by the 87-base-pair reads and were therefore excluded. Most CMV-associated TCR beta chains appeared to be HLA-restricted in a later analysis, and the HLA associations seemed to be driven largely by CMV exposure. Because HLA typing was unavailable for some donors at each locus, only the typed subset was used in association tests. According to the authors, the approach could potentially be generalized to other disease states and immunological phenotypes. A further reported finding was that TCR beta sequences accurately predicted the HLA-A and HLA-B alleles for most subjects in the first cohort. A later genetic analysis reported fewer N-insertions in productive TCRs among donors in an Asian-associated ancestry cluster than the roughly 690-donor mean. Presence/absence analyses assumed roughly uniform sequencing depth across donors, an assumption that may not hold. A later genetic analysis associated a missense DCLRE1C variant with V-gene and J-gene trimming of TCR beta chains, and an independent cohort replicated the association. A group of highly shared sequence variants was considered likely to be a technical artifact of the sequencing pipeline. Linkage disequilibrium might explain the correlated functional status among segregating V segments, but an unknown experimental factor could not be excluded.

The cohort was made up of approximately 670 healthy bone marrow donors. All cohort members were sampled while nominally healthy, although unrecorded immune exposures were likely present. The donor was CMV seropositive and belonged to the group of 250 to 300 seropositive cohort members. A peripheral blood sample was collected from each donor, and TCR beta sequencing was performed on peripheral blood mononuclear cells. Genomic DNA was extracted from the blood cell samples with the Qiagen DNeasy Blood Extraction Kit. Including the terminal cysteine and phenylalanine, the CDR3 comprises 15 residues. The only DNA kept is the CDR3, 45 bases in frame from the first base. Trimming removed 2 bases from V and 8 bases from J, leaving 15 bases between the germline ends. CDR1 and CDR2 (LNHNV, YYDKDF) derive from the germline V gene (reference sequence). In regard to this clone: Its antigen target is currently unknown. Base qualities were left out, and no much larger clone turns up one base away.

Libraries were constructed by the immunoSEQ multiplex PCR assay. The multiplex PCR relied on a mix of 60 forward primers for TCR Vbeta segments and 13 reverse primers for TCR Jbeta segments. A multiplex PCR assay on genomic DNA amplified the CDR3 region of rearranged TCR beta genes. The Illumina HiSeq System was used to sequence the amplified TCR beta libraries as 87-base-pair reads. The study's own analysis went as follows. A later analysis counted 75 million to 100 million unique TCR beta chains across the 700 or so repertoires, and roughly 10 million of these chains were shared by at least two donors. To remove PCR and sequencing errors, raw reads were error-corrected and collapsed into unique sequences using a nearest-neighbor algorithm that merged closely related sequences. To assign V, D and J gene segments, CDR3 sequences were aligned to IMGT reference sequences. For a sequence to be retained, a match of at least six nucleotides was required to both a V gene segment and a J gene segment. A rearrangement was called productive if the CDR3 had no stop codons and remained in frame with V and J, and every other rearrangement was called non-productive. CDR3 was defined according to IMGT convention as the region running from the second conserved V-encoded cysteine to the conserved J-encoded phenylalanine. Sequences without an unambiguous match to a single V gene segment were excluded from the earlier analysis of 450 to 750 of the donors. An earlier analysis of 587 of the donors classified V segments as functional when productive rearrangements were above 56.7% and as segregating when the standard deviation between donors was above 5%. A statistical classification framework was built to diagnose cytomegalovirus status from the catalog of TCR beta chain sequences. In a later analysis, TCR nucleotide sequences were compared against IMGT/GENE-DB human TR gene sequences so that V and J genes could be assigned. Using the TCRdist pipeline, a later analysis assigned CDR3 sequences along with most-parsimonious VDJ recombination scenarios. In a later analysis, every TCR beta chain was defined by the combination of its CDR3 amino acid sequence and its V-gene family, and reads without a unique V-gene family were dropped. In a later analysis, fewer than 650 highly shared, low-generation-probability nucleotide sequences were removed to address suspected cross-contamination and a sequencing artifact. A later analysis calculated a clonal expansion index for each public chain from normalized within-repertoire ranks of inferred template counts. In a later analysis, generation probabilities were computed with a VDJ recombination model fitted to out-of-frame rearrangements, and the resulting probabilities were checked against IGoR. In a later analysis, TCR-TCR, TCR-HLA and TCR-CMV co-occurrence was scored with hypergeometric tests, and a repertoire-size bias correction was applied to TCR pairs. A later analysis estimated false discovery rates by permuting HLA or CMV assignments 20 times. In a later analysis, co-occurring TCRs were grouped with DBSCAN, and TCRdist sequence similarity was added when clustering was performed within HLA-allele-positive subsets. Repertoires with fewer than 30,000 or more than 120,000 public chains, plus five repertoires with anomalous nucleotide sharing, were excluded from co-occurrence clustering. TCRdb stores this immuneACCESS table with in-frame sequences only. Part of the clones is absent; in the studies checked, under half of the shortfall reflects unresolved V genes, and no reason is known for the rest. V and J calls and clone size are copied from that table; D and trimming were computed from the DNA. The table for this sample lists more than 85,000 clones; around four fifths of them were counted only once. Of the sample, around 9.1% is held by the ten largest clones.

The V gene is TRBV15 and the J gene is TRBJ1-4; TRBD1 is perhaps the D gene, given 6 matching bases. The material sequenced was PBMCs. The source of this sequence is a man younger than 45 in good health and CMV-seropositive. The sequenced DNA is TGTGCCACCAGCAGACAACGGGGACAAGGGGAAAAACTGTTTTTT. Its amino acids are CATSRQRGQGEKLFF.